These T cell receptor beta chains were read from a single sample in a study of shared clonotypes between healthy human individuals. Assay: immunoSEQ multiplex PCR; the TCRdb copy retains only in-frame clones and omits some. The repertoire includes more than 2,000,000 clones, roughly 92% of them detected once, and under 0.15% sits in the top ten. The sequenced sample consisted of naive CD4+ T cells sorted from blood. The receptor set was obtained from a man between 18 and 35 years old in good health. CDR3s include the opening cysteine and the closing phenylalanine or tryptophan. Each record gives: J gene, clone size, V gene, D gene, CDR3 DNA, CDR3 protein. D genes are given only for firm matches. Rows give clone size only sometimes, using once, few, many, or a class for an expanded clone.

J gene: TRBJ1-6; clone size: once; V gene: TRBV27; D gene: -; CDR3 DNA: TGTGCCAGCAGTTTAAAGGGAACCGGGGCGGCTTCACCCCTCCACTTT; CDR3 protein: CASSLKGTGAASPLHF
J gene: TRBJ2-1; clone size: -; V gene: TRBV10-3; D gene: -; CDR3 DNA: TGTGCCATCAGTGAAGGGGGGACTAACAATGAGCAGTTCTTC; CDR3 protein: CAISEGGTNNEQFF
J gene: TRBJ2-3; clone size: -; V gene: TRBV6-5; D gene: TRBD2; CDR3 DNA: TGTGCCAGCAGTTTAAGCGGGAGTAGTCGTACGCAGTATTTT; CDR3 protein: CASSLSGSSRTQYF
J gene: TRBJ2-1; clone size: -; V gene: TRBV10-1; D gene: TRBD2; CDR3 DNA: TGCGCCAGCAGAGCGGGACTAGCGGCCCCCAATGAGCAGTTCTTC; CDR3 protein: CASRAGLAAPNEQFF
J gene: TRBJ2-7; clone size: -; V gene: TRBV29-1; D gene: TRBD1; CDR3 DNA: TGCAGCGTGTCCGTTCGACAGGGTTCCTACGAGCAGTACTTC; CDR3 protein: CSVSVRQGSYEQYF
J gene: TRBJ1-5; clone size: -; V gene: TRBV5-1; D gene: TRBD1; CDR3 DNA: TGCGCCAGCAGCCCGGGACAGGGTAGAGAGCCCCAGCATTTT; CDR3 protein: CASSPGQGREPQHF
J gene: TRBJ2-4; clone size: -; V gene: TRBV6-6; D gene: -; CDR3 DNA: TGTGCCAGCAGTACCCGGGCGGCGGGTTATGGTTACTTC; CDR3 protein: CASSTRAAGYGYF
J gene: TRBJ1-4; clone size: -; V gene: TRBV6-5; D gene: -; CDR3 DNA: TGTGCCAGCAGTTACTCGTTCCCCGGCCGAGACTATAGCCTGTTTTTT; CDR3 protein: CASSYSFPGRDYSLFF
J gene: TRBJ2-7; clone size: -; V gene: TRBV6-5; D gene: -; CDR3 DNA: TGTGCCAGCAGTTACTCGCTCGCGGGTCCCTACGAGCAGTACTTC; CDR3 protein: CASSYSLAGPYEQYF
J gene: TRBJ2-5; clone size: -; V gene: TRBV11-2; D gene: -; CDR3 DNA: TGTGCCAGCAGCTCATGGGCAAAAGGGGAGACCCAGTACTTC; CDR3 protein: CASSSWAKGETQYF
J gene: TRBJ1-5; clone size: -; V gene: TRBV18; D gene: TRBD1; CDR3 DNA: TGTGCCAGCTCACCGGGGACAGGGGTGACATCTCCCCAGCATTTT; CDR3 protein: CASSPGTGVTSPQHF
J gene: TRBJ2-7; clone size: once; V gene: TRBV14; D gene: -; CDR3 DNA: TGTGCCAGCAGCCGTAGGGACTCCCGAACCTACGAGCAGTACTTC; CDR3 protein: CASSRRDSRTYEQYF
J gene: TRBJ1-1; clone size: -; V gene: TRBV6-6; D gene: TRBD1; CDR3 DNA: TGTGCCAGCAATTTGGGACAGGGTAACACTGAAGCTTTCTTT; CDR3 protein: CASNLGQGNTEAFF
J gene: TRBJ2-2; clone size: -; V gene: TRBV18; D gene: -; CDR3 DNA: TGTGCCAGCGCAGCCGGTCCCGGGGAGCTGTTTTTT; CDR3 protein: CASAAGPGELFF
J gene: TRBJ2-1; clone size: -; V gene: TRBV10-2; D gene: TRBD1; CDR3 DNA: TGCGCCAGCCGGGACAGGGGGCAGCAGGTCGAGGCCAGCTCCTACAATGAGCAGTTCTTC; CDR3 protein: CASRDRGQQVEASSYNEQFF
J gene: TRBJ1-1; clone size: -; V gene: TRBV6-1; D gene: TRBD1; CDR3 DNA: TGTGCCAGCAGTGATCTATGGGTCGGGGACAGGAACACTGAAGCTTTCTTT; CDR3 protein: CASSDLWVGDRNTEAFF
J gene: TRBJ2-1; clone size: -; V gene: TRBV5-1; D gene: TRBD2; CDR3 DNA: TGCGCCAGCAGGTCGCGGGAGGCCCACAATGAGCAGTTCTTC; CDR3 protein: CASRSREAHNEQFF
J gene: TRBJ2-5; clone size: -; V gene: TRBV6-1; D gene: -; CDR3 DNA: TGTGCCAGCAGTGATATGGGGGTTGAGACCCAGTACTTC; CDR3 protein: CASSDMGVETQYF
J gene: TRBJ1-2; clone size: -; V gene: TRBV5-6; D gene: TRBD1; CDR3 DNA: TGTGCCAGCAGCGAGGGACAGGGCAACTATGGCTACACCTTC; CDR3 protein: CASSEGQGNYGYTF
J gene: TRBJ2-6; clone size: -; V gene: TRBV18; D gene: -; CDR3 DNA: TGTGCCAGCTCACCAGCGACAGCCTCTGGGGCCAACGTCCTGACTTTC; CDR3 protein: CASSPATASGANVLTF
J gene: TRBJ1-1; clone size: -; V gene: TRBV28; D gene: TRBD1; CDR3 DNA: TGTGCCAGCAGTTTCTATACAGGGGAAACTGAAGCTTTCTTT; CDR3 protein: CASSFYTGETEAFF
J gene: TRBJ2-1; clone size: -; V gene: TRBV27; D gene: TRBD2; CDR3 DNA: TGTGCCAGCAGCCCGTCGCTAGCGGAGCTGGAGCAGTTCTTC; CDR3 protein: CASSPSLAELEQFF
J gene: TRBJ1-4; clone size: -; V gene: TRBV11-2; D gene: -; CDR3 DNA: TGTGCCAGCAGCCCTACGGGGAAGACAAAACTGTTTTTT; CDR3 protein: CASSPTGKTKLFF
J gene: TRBJ2-3; clone size: -; V gene: TRBV5-1; D gene: TRBD1; CDR3 DNA: TGCGCCAGCAGCTCCGGGACAGGTCGCACAGATACGCAGTATTTT; CDR3 protein: CASSSGTGRTDTQYF
J gene: TRBJ1-1; clone size: -; V gene: TRBV15; D gene: -; CDR3 DNA: TGTGCCACCAGCAGAGATTTTAGTGGGCCACGTGAAGCTTTCTTT; CDR3 protein: CATSRDFSGPREAFF
J gene: TRBJ2-6; clone size: once; V gene: TRBV5-1; D gene: -; CDR3 DNA: TGCGCCAGCAGCTTCGGTTTGGGGCCCTCGTCCTCTGGGGCCAACGTCCTGACTTTC; CDR3 protein: CASSFGLGPSSSGANVLTF
J gene: TRBJ1-3; clone size: -; V gene: TRBV6-5; D gene: -; CDR3 DNA: TGTGCCAGCAGTTATGCCGGGGACGTCGGAAACACCATATATTTT; CDR3 protein: CASSYAGDVGNTIYF
J gene: TRBJ1-3; clone size: -; V gene: TRBV27; D gene: -; CDR3 DNA: TGTGCCAGCAGTCCGAGAAAGTATATCTCTGGAAACACCATATATTTT; CDR3 protein: CASSPRKYISGNTIYF
J gene: TRBJ2-2; clone size: -; V gene: TRBV5-4; D gene: TRBD2; CDR3 DNA: TGTGCCAGCAGCTCGACCATAGCGGGAGGCGGTGCCGGGGAGCTGTTTTTT; CDR3 protein: CASSSTIAGGGAGELFF
J gene: TRBJ2-5; clone size: -; V gene: TRBV11-2; D gene: -; CDR3 DNA: TGTGCCAGCAGCTTAGGGGCCAAAGCTCAAGAGACCCAGTACTTC; CDR3 protein: CASSLGAKAQETQYF
J gene: TRBJ2-1; clone size: -; V gene: TRBV11-3; D gene: TRBD2; CDR3 DNA: TGTGCCAGCAGCCCCACCGGGACTAGCGGTGAGCAGTTCTTC; CDR3 protein: CASSPTGTSGEQFF
J gene: TRBJ2-7; clone size: -; V gene: TRBV20-1; D gene: -; CDR3 DNA: TGCAGTGCCGAGGAGGGCTACGAGCAGTACTTC; CDR3 protein: CSAEEGYEQYF
J gene: TRBJ1-2; clone size: -; V gene: TRBV5-1; D gene: TRBD1; CDR3 DNA: TGCGCCAGCAGCTTGTCTGTGACAGGGGCGGCTGGCTACACCTTC; CDR3 protein: CASSLSVTGAAGYTF
J gene: TRBJ1-6; clone size: -; V gene: TRBV5-1; D gene: -; CDR3 DNA: TGCGCCAGCAGCTTGGACCGCTTAACAAATTCACCCCTCCACTTT; CDR3 protein: CASSLDRLTNSPLHF
J gene: TRBJ1-5; clone size: -; V gene: TRBV6-6; D gene: -; CDR3 DNA: TGTGCCAGCAGTGAGGGTTTCAATCAGCCCCAGCATTTT; CDR3 protein: CASSEGFNQPQHF
J gene: TRBJ1-2; clone size: -; V gene: TRBV18; D gene: TRBD1; CDR3 DNA: TGTGCCAGCTCACCGGGGACAGACAACTATGGCTACACCTTC; CDR3 protein: CASSPGTDNYGYTF